The 26 T cell receptor beta chains below all came from one sample that was sequenced in a study of graft-versus-host responses after intestinal transplantation. Here immunoSEQ multiplex PCR was the method, and the copy in TCRdb shows in-frame clones only, minus some. The sample lists under 20,000 clones, 86% occurring once. This specimen was PBMCs, taken about 240 days after intestinal transplant. These receptors were collected from a human patient who received an intestinal transplant, so some T cells may come from the graft donor.

This clone was observed once. V is TRBV7-6 and J is TRBJ2-2, with 9 bases that match TRBD1. Losses at the gene ends were 5 bases for V and 6 bases for J; bases not matched to a gene: 10. Germline values: CDR1 SGHVS, CDR2 FNYEAQ. CDR3 length: 16 residues. CDR3 residues: CASSRAGQGFSGELFF. The DNA for the CDR3 is TGTGCCAGCAGCCGTGCGGGACAGGGATTCTCCGGGGAGCTGTTTTTT.

The chain uses TRBV5-4 and TRBJ2-7; 8 bases line up with TRBD1. In germline, CDR1 is SGHNT, CDR2 YYREEE (reference sequence). The CDR3 extends over 17 amino acids. Trimming removed 2 bases from V and 3 bases from J; junction bases left unmatched: 13. In nucleotides, the CDR3 is TGTGCCAGCAGCTTTTACAGGTCTGGGACAGGAGACTACGAGCAGTACTTC. Its translation is CASSFYRSGTGDYEQYF.

The gene calls are TRBV2 and TRBJ2-1; D is unresolved. This CDR3 spans 12 amino acids. Germline CDR1 reads SNHLY; CDR2 reads FYNNEI. Trimming cost V 3 bases and J 4 bases, with 4 bases left between them. The CDR3 sequence: CASSDPYNEQFF. As DNA, the CDR3 is TGTGCCAGCAGTGACCCGTACAATGAGCAGTTCTTC.

The rearrangement joins TRBV7-9 to TRBJ1-5; maybe TRBD1 (5 bases). This CDR3 has 13 amino acids. Germline CDR1 reads SEHNR; CDR2 reads FQNEAQ (reference sequence). V lost 5 bases and J lost 6, with 11 bases in between. The CDR3 reads CASSPDGTQPQHF. The CDR3 coding sequence is TGTGCCAGCAGCCCCGATGGGACTCAGCCCCAGCATTTT. The entire variable domain, with the rest obtained from reference TRBV7-9 and TRBJ1-5, is as follows: DTGVSQNPRHKITKRGQNVTFRCDPISEHNRLYWYRQTLGQGPEFLTYFQNEAQLEKSRLLSDRFSAERPKGSFSTLEIQRTEQGDSAMYLCASSPDGTQPQHFGDGTRLSIL.

The chain has TRBV7-3 and TRBJ2-7, with 10 bases that match TRBD2. Trimming removed 2 bases from V and 5 bases from J; junction bases left unmatched: 9. The CDR3 has 16 amino acids. Germline V gene lookup returns CDR1 SGHTA and CDR2 FQGTGA. The DNA for the CDR3 is TGTGCCAGCAGCTTACGGAGCGGGGGGGCCCTAGACGAGCAGTACTTC. This sequence encodes CASSLRSGGALDEQYF.

The chain has TRBV2 and TRBJ2-7; tentative D call: TRBD2 (5 bases). The CDR3 sequence is 14 residues long. The V end was cut by 6 bases, the J end by 0 bases, with 12 bases between. CDR1 and CDR2 from the germline V gene are SNHLY and FYNNEI. The CDR3 reads CASSSAGGSYEQYF. For the CDR3, the DNA is TGTGCCAGCAGCTCCGCGGGCGGCTCCTACGAGCAGTACTTC.

The V call is TRBV10-3, the J call TRBJ2-7, with TRBD1 as a possible D gene (5 bases). The CDR3 consists of 13 residues. CDR1 is ENHRY, CDR2 SYGVKD, per germline. The V and J ends lost 8 bases and 5 bases respectively, with 16 bases between them. As DNA, the CDR3 is TGTGCCATCCTAGAAGGGTTGGGGCACGAGCAGTACTTC. It codes for CAILEGLGHEQYF.

CDR3 sequence: CASSLMPGDTEAFF. For the CDR3, the DNA is TGCGCCAGCAGCTTGATGCCAGGGGACACTGAAGCTTTCTTT. The chain links TRBV5-1 to TRBJ1-1, with D possibly being TRBD1 (6 bases). Looked up from germline, CDR1 is SGHRS and CDR2 is YFSETQ. This CDR3 has 14 residues. V lost 1 base to trimming and J lost 3 bases, with 10 bases between them.

V and J are TRBV9 and TRBJ1-1; TRBD1 matches at 7 bases. With V trimmed by 2 bases and J by 1 base, 14 bases remained unmatched. This CDR3 has 18 residues. Germline V gene data show CDR1 as SGDLS and CDR2 as YYNGEE. DNA of the CDR3: TGTGCCAGCAGCGTTTCTAGGACAGGAGGTCCGGGGAACACTGAAGCTTTCTTT. Its protein product is CASSVSRTGGPGNTEAFF. The full variable domain, in which reference TRBV9 and TRBJ1-1 provide the parts outside the CDR3, is DSGVTQTPKHLITATGQRVTLRCSPRSGDLSVYWYQQSLDQGLQFLIQYYNGEERAKGNILERFSAQQFPDLHSELNLSSLELGDSALYFCASSVSRTGGPGNTEAFFGQGTRLTVV.

The chain carries TRBV18 and TRBJ1-4; tentative D call: TRBD1 (6 bases). CDR3 length equals 16 residues. The germline V gene has CDR1 KGHSH and CDR2 LQKENI. Trimming cost V 2 bases and J 6 bases, with 16 bases left between them. CDR3 region: CASSPGWGARDEKLFF. The CDR3 coding sequence is TGTGCCAGCTCACCAGGGTGGGGGGCAAGAGATGAAAAACTGTTTTTT.

This clone was counted between two and nine times. The V and J genes are TRBV5-1 and TRBJ2-3, with TRBD2 matching over 10 bases. The CDR3 runs 17 residues. The ends lost 4 bases at V and 0 bases at J; junction bases unmatched: 8. The germline gives CDR1 SGHRS, CDR2 YFSETQ. The CDR3 protein is CASSPHLSGGSTDTQYF. CDR3 nucleotides: TGCGCCAGCAGCCCACACCTTAGCGGGGGGAGCACAGATACGCAGTATTTT.

V gene TRBV25-1 combines with J gene TRBJ1-2; tentatively, D is TRBD1 (5 bases). V was clipped by 1 base and J by 4 bases, with 10 bases between them. The CDR3 spans 14 residues. Germline V gene lookup returns CDR1 MGHDK and CDR2 SYGVNS. The CDR3 nucleotides read TGTGCCAGCAGTGAATTGTCGACAGCCTATGGCTACACCTTC. This gives the protein CASSELSTAYGYTF.

The chain joins TRBV4-2 to TRBJ1-1; 7 bases agree with TRBD1. Trimming at V came to 2 bases and at J to 2 bases, leaving 8 bases not matched to a gene. Germline assignment: CDR1 LGHNA and CDR2 YNFKEQ. This CDR3 has 16 amino acids. This chain's CDR3 is CASSQPNRGGNTEAFF. CDR3 nucleotide sequence: TGTGCCAGCAGCCAACCGAACAGGGGCGGAAACACTGAAGCTTTCTTT.

The rearrangement links TRBV10-1 to TRBJ2-1; the D gene is possibly TRBD1 (6 bases). The CDR3 length is 11 residues. Germline CDR1 and CDR2: WNHNN and SYGVQD (reference sequence). The V end lost 3 bases, the J end lost 9 bases, and 6 bases lay between the germline ends. CDR3 bases: TGCGCCAGCAGTGAACAGGGTGAGCAGTTCTTC. This sequence encodes CASSEQGEQFF.

This chain joins TRBV7-9 and TRBJ2-2; 8 nucleotides align to TRBD2. CDR1 and CDR2 from the germline V gene are SEHNR and FQNEAQ (reference sequence). Trimming cost V 5 bases and J 6 bases; bases outside gene matches: 5. The CDR3 contains 14 residues. The CDR3 here is CASSPPGGAGELFF. The CDR3 DNA is TGTGCCAGCAGCCCACCCGGGGGGGCCGGGGAGCTGTTTTTT. The full variable domain, rest sourced from reference TRBV7-9 and TRBJ2-2, is DTGVSQNPRHKITKRGQNVTFRCDPISEHNRLYWYRQTLGQGPEFLTYFQNEAQLEKSRLLSDRFSAERPKGSFSTLEIQRTEQGDSAMYLCASSPPGGAGELFFGEGSRLTVL.

This sequence joins TRBV28 and TRBJ1-5, with D unclear. CDR3 length: 13 residues. CDR1 and CDR2 (germline): MDHEN, SYDVKM. With 8 bases removed from V and 5 bases from J, the gap between germline ends came to 13 bases. The CDR3 loop is CASVAASDQPQHF. In nucleotides, the CDR3 is TGTGCCAGCGTGGCAGCCTCTGATCAGCCCCAGCATTTT.

Written as DNA, the CDR3 is TGTGCCAGTAGGGACCCGCGGACAGGCCTTGGCTACACCTTC. Its translation is CASRDPRTGLGYTF. This sequence joins TRBV19 and TRBJ1-2; 7 bases align to TRBD1. The V gene's germline CDR1 is LNHDA and CDR2 SQIVND (reference sequence). V dropped 6 bases and J dropped 7; count of bases not matched to a gene: 11. This CDR3 is built from 14 residues.

The gene calls are TRBV7-2 and TRBJ2-7; 10 nucleotides align to TRBD1. The J segment lost 2 bases and the V segment lost 5 bases, leaving 6 bases of the junction unmatched. The CDR3 totals 15 residues. CDR1 SGHTA and CDR2 FQGNSA come from the germline V gene. The CDR3 here is CASSPAGTGAYEQYF. CDR3 sequence (DNA): TGTGCCAGCAGCCCGGCAGGGACAGGGGCCTACGAGCAGTACTTC. Complete variable domain (other parts from reference TRBV7-2 and TRBJ2-7): GAGVSQSPSNKVTEKGKDVELRCDPISGHTALYWYRQSLGQGLEFLIYFQGNSAPDKSGLPSDRFSAERTGGSVSTLTIQRTQQEDSAVYLCASSPAGTGAYEQYFGPGTRLTVT.

V usage is TRBV25-1 and J usage is TRBJ1-2; D is unresolved. The CDR3 covers 14 residues. Germline V gene sequence: CDR1 MGHDK, CDR2 SYGVNS. Deletions cut 11 bases from V and 2 bases from J, with 18 bases between. The CDR3 loop reads CAPEETPENYGYTF. In DNA, the CDR3 is TGTGCCCCCGAGGAGACACCTGAGAACTATGGCTACACCTTC.

The chain is built from TRBV19 and TRBJ1-4; tentative D call: TRBD1 (5 bases). Trimming removed 5 bases at V and 8 bases at J, with 27 bases between. The CDR3 is made up of 18 amino acids. CDR1 and CDR2 from the germline V gene are LNHDA and SQIVND (reference sequence). CDR3: CASSLGVGQGGEKEKLFF. The CDR3 coding sequence is TGTGCCAGTAGTCTAGGGGTGGGTCAGGGTGGCGAAAAAGAAAAACTGTTTTTT.

V and J are TRBV27 and TRBJ1-5, with D possibly TRBD1 on 5 matching bases. Germline V gene data show CDR1 as MNHEY and CDR2 as SMNVEV (reference sequence). Trimming took 5 bases from V and 5 from J, leaving 10 bases between them. There are 13 residues in the CDR3. The CDR3, as DNA: TGTGCCAGCAGTGGGGCAAGCCATCAGCCCCAGCATTTT. As protein: CASSGASHQPQHF.

The chain recombines TRBV18 with TRBJ2-1; tentative D call: TRBD1 (6 bases). CDR3 length: 14 residues. V dropped 2 bases and J dropped 8 bases, with 13 bases sitting between them. The V gene's germline CDR1 is KGHSH and CDR2 LQKENI. The CDR3 sequence: CASSPRQAHDEQFF. The CDR3 nucleotides read TGTGCCAGCTCACCAAGACAGGCCCACGATGAGCAGTTCTTC. The variable domain in full, completed from reference TRBV18 and TRBJ2-1, reads NAGVMQNPRHLVRRRGQEARLRCSPMKGHSHVYWYRQLPEEGLKFMVYLQKENIIDESGMPKERFSAEFPKEGPSILRIQQVVRGDSAAYFCASSPRQAHDEQFFGPGTRLTVL.

This clone was observed once. The DNA for the CDR3 is TGCAGCGTTGAGTCCAGGGGGCTTGCAGATACGCAGTATTTT. Residues: CSVESRGLADTQYF. V gene TRBV29-1 combines with J gene TRBJ2-3, with 8 bases aligning to TRBD1. This CDR3 comprises 14 residues. Looked up from germline, CDR1 is SQVTM and CDR2 is ANQGSEA. Losses at the gene ends were 3 bases for V and 4 bases for J; bases not matched to a gene: 6.

The V and J genes are TRBV5-1 and TRBJ1-1; D is uncertain. The germline V and J ends were trimmed by 6 bases and 2 bases, with 17 bases remaining between them. The V gene's germline CDR1 is SGHRS and CDR2 YFSETQ. The CDR3 loop spans 15 amino acids. CDR3 nucleotide sequence: TGCGCCAGCACCCGTGGCAGGACGGTTAACACTGAAGCTTTCTTT. Translated: CASTRGRTVNTEAFF.

The chain employs TRBV9 and TRBJ2-1, with TRBD1 matching 10 bases. With 4 bases clipped from V and 4 bases from J, the junction kept 11 bases outside the gene matches. Germline loops: CDR1 SGDLS, CDR2 YYNGEE. The CDR3 contains 17 residues. The CDR3 here is CASSFSPGTGVYNEQFF. The CDR3 DNA reads as TGTGCCAGCAGCTTCAGCCCCGGGACAGGGGTGTACAATGAGCAGTTCTTC. Complete variable domain (other parts from reference TRBV9 and TRBJ2-1): DSGVTQTPKHLITATGQRVTLRCSPRSGDLSVYWYQQSLDQGLQFLIQYYNGEERAKGNILERFSAQQFPDLHSELNLSSLELGDSALYFCASSFSPGTGVYNEQFFGPGTRLTVL.

The chain employs TRBV2 and TRBJ2-3; D possibly uses TRBD1 or TRBD2 (5 bases each). Deletions cut 4 bases from V and 0 bases from J, with 11 bases between. This CDR3 spans 15 amino acids. Germline V gene sequence: CDR1 SNHLY, CDR2 FYNNEI. The CDR3 reads CASSGGTDSTDTQYF. As DNA, the CDR3 is TGTGCCAGCAGTGGTGGGACGGATAGCACAGATACGCAGTATTTT. Full variable domain (outside the CDR3, taken from reference TRBV2 and TRBJ2-3): EPEVTQTPSHQVTQMGQEVILRCVPISNHLYFYWYRQILGQKVEFLVSFYNNEISEKSEIFDDQFSVERPDGSNFTLKIRSTKLEDSAMYFCASSGGTDSTDTQYFGPGTRLTVL.